The entry that follows covers one TCR beta chain sequence. The antigen is undetermined. The source of the sample is a study of shared clonotypes between healthy human individuals. Regarding the study as a whole: Large sequencing depth failed to make sorted-subset sequencing complete, rarefaction showed.

After removal of 4 bases from V and 10 bases from J, the junction contained 8 bases not matched to a gene. Germline V lookup: CDR1 SGDLS, CDR2 YYNGEE. The CDR3 consists of 15 residues. Only in-frame clones appear in the TCRdb table, and some are missing; sequencing was by immunoSEQ multiplex PCR. The sample consists of about 2,500,000 clones, more than 90% of them appearing once. The sequencing sample was made of naive CD4+ T cells sorted from blood. Subset of the sample: CD45RA+ positively selected. This chain uses TRBV9 with TRBJ1-6; 10 bases line up with TRBD1. This clonotype was sampled from a young man in good health. CDR3 nucleotides: TGTGCCAGCAGCCCCCTCGGACAGGGGGTCTCACCCCTCCACTTT. The encoded protein is CASSPLGQGVSPLHF.